This is a list of T cell receptor beta chains from one sample in a study of T cell repertoires in Merkel cell carcinoma. Clones were read by immunoSEQ multiplex PCR, and TCRdb kept only the in-frame ones, dropping some. Found here are some 14,000 clones, over 60% of them singletons; the top ten hold 17%. Sequencing input: tumor tissue. The receptors stem from an adult with Merkel cell carcinoma. Both conserved end residues are part of each CDR3. Each record gives: D gene, CDR3 length, J gene, V gene, clone size, CDR3 protein, CDR3 DNA. The D gene is left open where the match is weak. Only some rows state a clone size, as once, few, many or a class for expanded clones.

D: NA; length: 11; J: TRBJ2-7; V: TRBV5-5; size: NA; CDR3: CASSLNYEQYF; DNA: TGTGCCAGCAGCTTGAACTACGAGCAGTACTTC
D: TRBD2; length: 16; J: TRBJ2-1; V: TRBV7-9; size: NA; CDR3: CASSLGAGGRYNEQFF; DNA: TGTGCCAGCAGCTTAGGAGCGGGGGGGCGATACAATGAGCAGTTCTTC
D: NA; length: 12; J: TRBJ1-1; V: TRBV2; size: NA; CDR3: CASSRGSTEAFF; DNA: TGTGCCAGTTCAAGGGGAAGCACTGAAGCTTTCTTT
D: TRBD2; length: 15; J: TRBJ2-1; V: TRBV7-9; size: NA; CDR3: CASSLSSGPNNEQFF; DNA: TGTGCCAGCAGCTTATCTAGCGGGCCTAACAATGAGCAGTTCTTC
D: TRBD2; length: 17; J: TRBJ2-2; V: TRBV10-3; size: NA; CDR3: CAISDLAGGRGTGELFF; DNA: TGTGCCATCAGCGATCTAGCGGGAGGGCGCGGCACCGGGGAGCTGTTTTTT
D: NA; length: 14; J: TRBJ2-1; V: TRBV2; size: few; CDR3: CASSVRTAYNEQFF; DNA: TGTGCCAGCAGTGTAAGGACAGCCTACAATGAGCAGTTCTTC
D: NA; length: 16; J: TRBJ2-5; V: TRBV5-1; size: NA; CDR3: CASSLGLVPGQETQYF; DNA: TGCGCCAGCAGCTTGGGACTAGTACCTGGCCAAGAGACCCAGTACTTC
D: NA; length: 15; J: TRBJ1-3; V: TRBV27; size: NA; CDR3: CASSLTGFAGNTIYF; DNA: TGTGCCAGCAGTTTAACCGGTTTTGCCGGAAACACCATATATTTT
D: NA; length: 17; J: TRBJ1-1; V: TRBV5-1; size: NA; CDR3: CASSLGWGPRLNTEAFF; DNA: TGCGCCAGCAGCTTGGGATGGGGGCCCCGATTGAACACTGAAGCTTTCTTT
D: TRBD1; length: 17; J: TRBJ2-1; V: TRBV7-2; size: NA; CDR3: CASRGPGGVPSYNEQFF; DNA: TGTGCCAGCAGGGGTCCAGGGGGCGTACCTTCCTACAATGAGCAGTTCTTC
D: NA; length: 14; J: TRBJ2-5; V: TRBV3-1/TRBV3-2; size: NA; CDR3: CASSTSGTQETQYF; DNA: TGTGCCAGCAGCACTTCCGGGACCCAAGAGACCCAGTACTTC
D: NA; length: 16; J: TRBJ1-2; V: TRBV28; size: NA; CDR3: CASRGVWGGSNYGYTF; DNA: TGTGCCAGCAGAGGGGTCTGGGGGGGTTCTAACTATGGCTACACCTTC
D: TRBD1; length: 15; J: TRBJ2-7; V: TRBV28; size: NA; CDR3: CASSLQGRGAYEQYF; DNA: TGTGCCAGCAGCCTACAGGGGAGAGGAGCCTACGAGCAGTACTTC
D: TRBD1; length: 16; J: TRBJ2-1; V: TRBV15; size: NA; CDR3: CATSRLTGVIYNEQFF; DNA: TGTGCCACCAGCAGGCTCACAGGGGTTATCTACAATGAGCAGTTCTTC
D: NA; length: 12; J: TRBJ1-2; V: TRBV25-1; size: NA; CDR3: CASNTGNYGYTF; DNA: TGTGCCAGCAACACAGGGAACTATGGCTACACCTTC
D: NA; length: 15; J: TRBJ2-1; V: TRBV7-2; size: once; CDR3: CASSFDTISYNEQFF; DNA: TGTGCCAGCAGCTTTGATACGATATCCTACAATGAGCAGTTCTTC
D: TRBD2; length: 14; J: TRBJ2-7; V: TRBV9; size: NA; CDR3: CASSVVLAGYEQYF; DNA: TGTGCCAGCAGCGTAGTTCTAGCGGGCTACGAGCAGTACTTC
D: NA; length: 17; J: TRBJ2-1; V: TRBV2; size: NA; CDR3: CASSRPVGGASLNEQFF; DNA: TGTGCCAGCAGCCGCCCGGTGGGGGGGGCCTCGTTGAATGAGCAGTTCTTC
D: TRBD1; length: 14; J: TRBJ1-2; V: TRBV29-1; size: NA; CDR3: CSVQGQAINYGYTF; DNA: TGCAGCGTCCAGGGACAGGCGATTAACTATGGCTACACCTTC
D: NA; length: 15; J: TRBJ2-2; V: TRBV19; size: NA; CDR3: CASTPRHLNTGELFF; DNA: TGTGCCAGTACCCCCCGACATTTGAACACCGGGGAGCTGTTTTTT
D: NA; length: 14; J: TRBJ2-5; V: TRBV10-3; size: NA; CDR3: CASKEIRIQETQYF; DNA: TGTGCCTCAAAGGAAATACGTATCCAAGAGACCCAGTACTTC
D: TRBD1; length: 14; J: TRBJ2-1; V: TRBV6-6; size: NA; CDR3: CASTPPDRYNEQFF; DNA: TGTGCCAGCACCCCCCCGGACAGGTACAATGAGCAGTTCTTC
D: TRBD2; length: 18; J: TRBJ2-1; V: TRBV5-6; size: NA; CDR3: CASSLRASGFNPYNEQFF; DNA: TGTGCCAGCAGCTTGAGGGCTAGCGGGTTCAACCCATACAATGAGCAGTTCTTC
D: NA; length: 12; J: TRBJ1-1; V: TRBV15; size: NA; CDR3: CATSRGGTEAFF; DNA: TGTGCCACCAGCAGAGGGGGGACAGAAGCTTTCTTT
D: NA; length: 13; J: TRBJ1-4; V: TRBV7-9; size: large; CDR3: CAGSGGDNEKLFF; DNA: TGTGCCGGATCCGGAGGGGATAATGAAAAACTGTTTTTT
D: TRBD2; length: 15; J: TRBJ2-7; V: TRBV2; size: few; CDR3: CASSGTSGYSYEQYF; DNA: TGTGCCAGCAGTGGGACTAGCGGGTACTCCTACGAGCAGTACTTC
D: NA; length: 15; J: TRBJ1-2; V: TRBV4-3; size: once; CDR3: CASSQVGDLNYGYTF; DNA: TGCGCCAGCAGCCAAGTAGGGGATCTTAACTATGGCTACACCTTC
D: NA; length: 15; J: TRBJ1-5; V: TRBV3-1/TRBV3-2; size: few; CDR3: CASSQDRTGDQPQHF; DNA: TGTGCCAGCAGCCAAGATCGCACCGGGGACCAGCCCCAGCATTTT
D: TRBD1; length: 20; J: TRBJ2-4; V: TRBV15; size: once; CDR3: CATSSGNPGTEKLAKNIQYF; DNA: TGTGCCACCAGCAGCGGAAACCCCGGGACAGAAAAGCTAGCCAAAAACATTCAGTACTTC
D: TRBD1; length: 19; J: TRBJ1-1; V: TRBV7-2; size: NA; CDR3: CASAPPRGGQGALNTEAFF; DNA: TGTGCCAGCGCTCCACCTAGGGGGGGACAGGGGGCCCTAAACACTGAAGCTTTCTTT
D: TRBD1; length: 13; J: TRBJ1-5; V: TRBV2; size: NA; CDR3: CASSGPGGGPQHF; DNA: TGTGCCAGCAGTGGGCCAGGGGGGGGGCCCCAGCATTTT
D: TRBD1; length: 13; J: TRBJ1-2; V: TRBV28; size: NA; CDR3: CASSPDRVWGYTF; DNA: TGTGCCAGCAGTCCGGACAGGGTGTGGGGCTACACCTTC
D: NA; length: 16; J: TRBJ1-4; V: TRBV7-2; size: medium-sized; CDR3: CASSRLGGTSYEKLFF; DNA: TGTGCCAGCAGCCGTCTTGGGGGGACAAGTTATGAAAAACTGTTTTTT
D: NA; length: 13; J: TRBJ2-5; V: TRBV6-4; size: NA; CDR3: CASSPTPEETQYF; DNA: TGTGCCAGCAGTCCGACTCCCGAAGAGACCCAGTACTTC
D: NA; length: 11; J: TRBJ2-3; V: TRBV2; size: NA; CDR3: CARGGADTQYF; DNA: TGTGCCAGAGGCGGTGCAGATACGCAGTATTTT
D: TRBD2; length: 17; J: TRBJ2-1; V: TRBV4-2; size: NA; CDR3: CASSQDYLAGGQNEQFF; DNA: TGTGCCAGCAGCCAGGACTATCTAGCGGGAGGGCAGAATGAGCAGTTCTTC
D: NA; length: 11; J: TRBJ1-1; V: TRBV20-1; size: NA; CDR3: CSAHMNTEAFF; DNA: TGCAGTGCCCACATGAACACTGAAGCTTTCTTT
D: TRBD1; length: 14; J: TRBJ1-1; V: TRBV25-1; size: NA; CDR3: CASSADRVYTEAFF; DNA: TGTGCCAGCAGTGCGGACAGGGTATACACTGAAGCTTTCTTT
D: NA; length: 16; J: TRBJ2-6; V: TRBV27; size: NA; CDR3: CASSSGGSSGANVLTF; DNA: TGTGCCAGCAGTTCAGGGGGGAGCTCTGGGGCCAACGTCCTGACTTTC
D: TRBD2; length: 15; J: TRBJ2-1; V: TRBV7-9; size: NA; CDR3: CASSLSVAGEGEQFF; DNA: TGTGCCAGCAGCTTATCGGTAGCGGGAGAAGGAGAGCAGTTCTTC
D: NA; length: 17; J: TRBJ2-4; V: TRBV2; size: NA; CDR3: CASSEQGRALAKNIQYF; DNA: TGTGCCAGCAGTGAACAGGGTAGAGCACTAGCCAAAAACATTCAGTACTTC
D: NA; length: 11; J: TRBJ2-5; V: TRBV18; size: NA; CDR3: CASSRSEDQYF; DNA: TGTGCCAGCTCACGCTCTGAGGACCAGTACTTC
D: NA; length: 13; J: TRBJ1-2; V: TRBV6-2/TRBV6-3; size: NA; CDR3: CASSYSPDYGYTF; DNA: TGTGCCAGCAGTTACTCGCCAGACTATGGCTACACCTTC
D: NA; length: 15; J: TRBJ2-3; V: TRBV7-8; size: once; CDR3: CASSLEVASGRSQYF; DNA: TGTGCCAGCAGCTTAGAGGTAGCAAGTGGCCGATCGCAGTATTTT
D: TRBD2; length: 18; J: TRBJ2-2; V: TRBV29-1; size: once; CDR3: CSVEDRTSGSFMSGELFF; DNA: TGCAGCGTTGAAGATCGGACTAGCGGGAGTTTCATGTCCGGGGAGCTGTTTTTT
D: NA; length: 15; J: TRBJ2-1; V: TRBV5-1; size: once; CDR3: CASSPGLGSYNEQFF; DNA: TGCGCCAGCAGCCCTGGACTGGGCTCCTACAATGAGCAGTTCTTC
D: NA; length: 13; J: TRBJ2-5; V: TRBV19; size: NA; CDR3: CASSDQLQETQYF; DNA: TGTGCCAGTAGTGATCAGCTCCAAGAGACCCAGTACTTC